This entry concerns a single TCR beta chain. The sample belongs to a study of blood T cell repertoires in COVID-19. Study overall: Spain, Italy and the United States supplied samples that represented acute and convalescent COVID-19. In each case, the material was cDNA or gDNA derived from T cells, B-cell-depleted T cells, or PBMCs.

Germline trimming cut 1 base from V and 4 bases from J; bases unmatched to any gene: 3. The CDR3 consists of 14 residues. Germline V lookup: CDR1 SGHTA, CDR2 FQGTGA. In the authors' workflow: Reference gene primer amplification gave estimated nucleated cell counts. Some clones are missing from TCRdb's copy, which holds only in-frame ones; the method was immunoSEQ multiplex PCR. V and J calls plus clone size are reproduced from that table; the DNA served to infer D and trimming. The table has roughly 150,000 clones, about 92% seen once. The chain couples TRBV7-3 to TRBJ1-2; 7 bases align to TRBD1. Source material: peripheral blood. The source is a woman aged 60-75 years with COVID-19, enrolled during active disease. CDR3 protein: CASSLKGGAYGYTF. The DNA for the CDR3 is TGTGCCAGCAGCTTAAAAGGGGGCGCCTATGGCTACACCTTC.